This is a list of T cell receptor beta chains from one sample in a study of CD8 T cells in Susac syndrome. TCRdb reprocessed the immunoSEQ multiplex PCR reads via MiXCR and lists one record per CDR3 protein. This sample yields about 300,000 distinct CDR3 sequences, of which 75% to 90% are seen a single time; under 0.2% belongs to the top ten. The source material was CD8+ T cells from PBMCs. The receptors stem from a human donor with multiple sclerosis. CDR3s include the opening cysteine and the closing phenylalanine or tryptophan. A D gene is named only where the DNA matches it firmly. Not all rows give a size; the values are once, few, many and, for expanded clones, a class.

V,size,J,D,DNA,CDR3
TRBV24-1,NA,TRBJ1-5,TRBD1,TGTGCCACCAGTGACCCGACAGGGCCGAAGCCCCAGCATTTT,CATSDPTGPKPQHF
TRBV30,few,TRBJ2-7,NA,TGTGCCTGGAGTGTCGGGTTGACCTACGAGCAGTACTTC,CAWSVGLTYEQYF
TRBV4-1,NA,TRBJ2-1,TRBD1,TGCGCCAGCAGCCAAGCTTGGGGACAGGGGAACCCTATCTTCTACAATGAGCAGTTCTTC,CASSQAWGQGNPIFYNEQFF
TRBV5-5,NA,TRBJ2-7,NA,TGTGCCAGCAGCTTGAACCGCTACTACGAGCAGTACTTC,CASSLNRYYEQYF
TRBV30,NA,TRBJ1-5,TRBD1,TGTGCCTGGAGTGGCGGACAGGGAAATCAGCCCCAGCATTTT,CAWSGGQGNQPQHF
TRBV3-1,once,TRBJ1-5,NA,TGTGCCAGCAGCCAAGAAGGATACAAGGGATCCTCTTTGCGGAGCAATCAGCCCCAGCATTTT,CASSQEGYKGSSLRSNQPQHF
TRBV7-9,NA,TRBJ2-1,NA,TGTGCCAGCAGCCCAGCGGGCCTACCCAGGGATGAGCAGTTCTTC,CASSPAGLPRDEQFF
TRBV28,NA,TRBJ1-1,NA,TGTGCCAGCAGTGGCGACGGGGGGAACACTGAAGCTTTCTTT,CASSGDGGNTEAFF
TRBV5-1,NA,TRBJ2-7,NA,TGCGCCAGCAGCGGAACAGGGCCGTACGAGCAGTACTTC,CASSGTGPYEQYF
TRBV29-1,NA,TRBJ2-7,NA,TGCAGCGTTGTAACGGACAGTGGTTTGACAGAGCAGTACTTC,CSVVTDSGLTEQYF